The 18 T cell receptor beta chains listed next were all sequenced from one sample in a study of identical twins' blood T cells (dated by TCRdb to about 2013). The method was 5' RACE. TCRdb lists the instrument as Illumina Genome Analyzer IIx. TCRdb reanalyzed the raw reads on its own, using fastp at Q25 for trimming and MiXCR for clone calling, and kept in-frame beta chains. Every CDR3 protein is listed once, alongside the most common genes and DNA of its rows. The sample yields 350,000 to 400,000 distinct CDR3 sequences; around 30% were counted once. Around 5.6% of the sample is held by the ten biggest clonotypes. The sequenced sample was PBMCs. These TCRs come from a woman between 18 and 50 years old in good health.

About this clonotype: A much more abundant neighbour one base away suggests this may be a read error. CDR3 sequence reads: CASSWDSGNTIYF. The CDR3 DNA reads as TGTGCCAGCAGCTGGGACTCTGGAAACACCATATATTTT. The genes are TRBV6-5 and TRBJ1-3; D not resolved. The CDR3 totals 13 residues. From germline, CDR1 is MNHEY and CDR2 SVGAGI. Trimming left V 6 bases short and J 0 bases short, with 6 bases between.

About this clonotype itself: This sequence may be a read error, since a much larger clone differs from it by one base. The V call is TRBV6-2 or TRBV6-3, the J call TRBJ2-7; D gene ambiguous. Germline V gene data show CDR1 as MNHEY and CDR2 as SVGEGT. The CDR3 covers 13 residues. The CDR3 DNA sequence: TGTGCCAGCAGTTACGGAGCTTCCTACGATCAGTACTTC. This gives the protein CASSYGASYDQYF.

This sequence joins TRBV5-6 and TRBJ1-6, with a weak D call TRBD1 (6 bases). The CDR3 consists of 14 residues. Trimming stripped 2 bases from V and 7 bases from J, with 10 bases between. Germline V gene data show CDR1 as SGHDT and CDR2 as YYEEEE. The DNA of the CDR3 is TGTGCCAGCAGCTTCGGTCAGGGGAATTCACCCCTCCACTTT. It specifies CASSFGQGNSPLHF. The variable domain in full, with the rest retrieved from reference TRBV5-6 and TRBJ1-6, is DAGVTQSPTHLIKTRGQQVTLRCSPKSGHDTVSWYQQALGQGPQFIFQYYEEEERQRGNFPDRFSGHQFPNYSSELNVNALLLGDSALYLCASSFGQGNSPLHFGNGTRLTVT.

This clonotype is a singleton in its sample. The chain recombines TRBV11-2 with TRBJ2-7; D unclear. CDR1 is SGHAT, CDR2 FQNNGV, per germline. V was clipped by 3 bases and J by 5 bases, with 11 bases between them. This CDR3 comprises 13 residues. The CDR3 reads CASSFGVFDEQYF. The DNA for the CDR3 is TGTGCCAGCAGCTTTGGGGTTTTCGACGAGCAGTACTTC.

This clonotype was seen a handful of times. This chain links TRBV5-1 with TRBJ2-1; D might be TRBD2 (6 bases). The CDR3 extends over 14 amino acids. Germline CDR1 reads SGHRS; CDR2 reads YFSETQ. V lost 0 bases to trimming and J lost 5 bases, with 9 bases between them. The CDR3 sequence is CASSLGGEDNEQFF. CDR3 coding DNA: TGCGCCAGCAGCTTGGGAGGGGAGGACAATGAGCAGTTCTTC.

This chain uses TRBV5-1 with TRBJ1-3, with 7 bases identical to TRBD1. V trimming: 3 bases; J trimming: 2 bases; junction bases outside the gene matches: 2. Germline-derived CDR1 and CDR2 are SGHRS and YFSETQ. The CDR3 contains 14 residues. The CDR3 coding sequence is TGCGCCAGCAGCTCGACAGGGACTGGAAACACCATATATTTT. This codes for CASSSTGTGNTIYF.

This clonotype came up a few times. The V and J genes are TRBV7-9 and TRBJ2-2; D is unclear. The CDR3 runs to 13 residues. V was pared by 2 bases and J by 6 bases, with 7 bases between. The germline gives CDR1 SEHNR, CDR2 FQNEAQ (reference sequence). The CDR3 DNA follows: TGTGCCAGCAGCTTAAAAGGCCCCGGGGAGCTGTTTTTT. It encodes CASSLKGPGELFF.

The J gene is TRBJ2-3, the V gene TRBV5-6; TRBD2 agrees at 8 bases. The CDR3 runs to 16 residues. Unmatched junction bases numbered 4, after V lost 0 bases and J lost 1 base. Germline values: CDR1 SGHDT, CDR2 YYEEEE. CDR3 sequence: CASSLGRGVGTDTQYF. CDR3 nucleotides: TGTGCCAGCAGCTTGGGGCGGGGGGTTGGCACAGATACGCAGTATTTT. Together with reference TRBV5-6 and TRBJ2-3, the CDR3 gives the full variable domain: DAGVTQSPTHLIKTRGQQVTLRCSPKSGHDTVSWYQQALGQGPQFIFQYYEEEERQRGNFPDRFSGHQFPNYSSELNVNALLLGDSALYLCASSLGRGVGTDTQYFGPGTRLTVL.

This rearrangement joins TRBV10-2 to TRBJ2-5, with D maybe TRBD1 (6 bases). V lost 4 bases to trimming and J lost 2 bases, with 8 bases between them. The CDR3 totals 13 residues. Per the germline V gene, CDR1 is WSHSY and CDR2 is SAAADI. This CDR3 is CASSAQGQETQYF. The CDR3, as DNA: TGCGCCAGCAGTGCACAGGGACAAGAGACCCAGTACTTC.

The J gene is TRBJ1-1, the V gene TRBV19; perhaps TRBD1 as D (5 bases). V shed 1 base and J shed 3 bases, with 15 bases lying between them. The germline CDR1 and CDR2 sequences are LNHDA and SQIVND (reference sequence). The CDR3 covers 16 residues. CDR3 nucleotides: TGTGCCAGTAGTATAGTGGGTAGGGGCCGGTACACTGAAGCTTTCTTT. Translation gives CASSIVGRGRYTEAFF.

The rearrangement links TRBV20-1 to TRBJ1-1; TRBD1 matches 8 bases. The germline V gene has CDR1 DFQATT and CDR2 SNEGSKA (reference sequence). This CDR3 is 14 amino acids long. V lost 0 bases, J lost 7 bases, and 7 bases stayed unmatched. This CDR3 is CSARDQDRADEAFF. The CDR3 DNA reads as TGCAGTGCTAGAGATCAGGACAGGGCAGATGAAGCTTTCTTT.

The gene calls are TRBV20-1 and TRBJ2-7; D assignment may be TRBD1 or TRBD2 (5 bases each). The CDR3 is 13 residues long. Trimming pared 6 bases from V and 1 base from J, leaving 13 bases between. Germline V gives CDR1 DFQATT, CDR2 SNEGSKA (reference sequence). Here the CDR3 reads CSAEGERSYEQYF. The CDR3 DNA reads as TGCAGTGCCGAAGGGGAGCGATCCTACGAGCAGTACTTC.

The rearrangement uses TRBV12-3 or TRBV12-4 and TRBJ2-3; no firm D call. Trimming shortened V by 5 bases and J by 2 bases, and 17 bases separated the two germline ends. The CDR3 is made up of 16 amino acids. CDR3 DNA sequence: TGTGCCAGCAGTAGGGCCGCCCAATTACTCACAGATACGCAGTATTTT. Its protein is CASSRAAQLLTDTQYF.

This clonotype occurred a few times. The chain has TRBV12-3 or TRBV12-4 and TRBJ2-1; 10 bases agree with TRBD2. V shed 8 bases and J 6 bases; nucleotides not matched to a gene: 4. This CDR3 has 13 residues. The CDR3 region is CASGSSGSNEQFF. The CDR3 coding sequence is TGTGCCAGCGGTTCTAGCGGGAGCAATGAGCAGTTCTTC.

This clonotype was seen at least ten times. V and J are TRBV5-6 and TRBJ2-3; TRBD2 aligns across 9 bases. Germline V CDR1 and CDR2: SGHDT, YYEEEE. CDR3 length: 18 amino acids. After removal of 3 bases from V and 3 bases from J, the junction contained 14 bases not matched to a gene. The CDR3: CASSSLHDSGSGTDTQYF. The CDR3 bases are TGTGCCAGCAGCTCCCTCCACGATAGCGGGAGTGGGACAGATACGCAGTATTTT.

In its sample, this clonotype was seen many times. CDR3 sequence: CATSGSSGGYNEQFF. The CDR3 bases are TGTGCCACCAGTGGGTCTAGCGGGGGCTACAATGAGCAGTTCTTC. The rearrangement uses TRBV24-1 and TRBJ2-1, with TRBD2 identical over 10 bases. CDR1 is KGHDR, CDR2 SFDVKD, per germline. J gave up 3 bases and V 5 bases, and 3 bases lay outside the gene matches. The CDR3 loop spans 15 amino acids.

V is TRBV29-1 and J is TRBJ1-1; D possibly corresponds to TRBD1 (6 bases). The V end lost 5 bases, the J end lost 3 bases, and 25 bases lay between the germline ends. Germline loops: CDR1 SQVTM, CDR2 ANQGSEA. This CDR3 contains 17 residues. CDR3 loop: CSVPPPETQGGHTEAFF. DNA for the CDR3: TGCAGCGTTCCCCCCCCAGAAACCCAAGGGGGACACACTGAAGCTTTCTTT. Full variable domain (rest looked up from reference TRBV29-1 and TRBJ1-1): SAVISQKPSRDICQRGTSLTIQCQVDSQVTMMFWYRQQPGQSLTLIATANQGSEATYESGFVIDKFPISRPNLTFSTLTVSNMSPEDSSIYLCSVPPPETQGGHTEAFFGQGTRLTVV.

This CDR3 is CSVAGLANIQYF. In DNA form, the CDR3 reads TGCAGCGTAGCGGGACTCGCAAACATTCAGTACTTC. The chain has TRBV29-1 and TRBJ2-4; the match to TRBD2 covers 7 bases. Trimming took 6 bases from V and 6 from J; bases not matched to a gene: 5. There are 12 residues in the CDR3. Germline CDR1 SQVTM, CDR2 ANQGSEA.